The 27 T cell receptor beta chains below come from one sample, sequenced in a study of T cells after yellow fever vaccination. TCRdb independently ran MiXCR on the 5' RACE reads; one entry per CDR3 protein. The data hold over 130,000 distinct CDR3 sequences, with 7.7% observed a single time. The source was CD4+ T cells sorted from PBMCs, collected 5 days after the yellow fever booster vaccination. These receptors were taken from a young man who received the YFV17D yellow fever vaccine.

This clonotype was found many times. V and J are TRBV6-2 or TRBV6-3 and TRBJ2-7, with 8 bases identical to TRBD2. The V and J ends lost 6 bases and 2 bases, in that order; junction bases with no gene match: 3. The germline CDR1 and CDR2 sequences are MNHEY and SVGEGT. This CDR3 comprises 13 residues. CDR3 nucleotides: TGTGCCAGCAGACTAGCGGAACCCTACGAGCAGTACTTC. It codes for CASRLAEPYEQYF.

This clonotype was counted at least ten times. The chain couples TRBV7-2 to TRBJ1-3; 7 bases are a match to TRBD1. The CDR3 consists of 15 residues. Germline CDR1 is SGHTA and CDR2 is FQGNSA. J was trimmed by 0 bases and V by 6 bases; bases with no gene match: 5. CDR3 sequence reads: CASRRNRGSGNTIYF. The CDR3 DNA sequence: TGTGCCAGCAGGCGTAACAGGGGCTCTGGAAACACCATATATTTT.

This clonotype was found many times. V and J are TRBV20-1 and TRBJ2-7; no clear D gene. The CDR3 is made up of 11 amino acids. Trimming took 5 bases from V and 5 from J, leaving 10 bases between them. Germline values: CDR1 DFQATT, CDR2 SNEGSKA (reference sequence). CDR3 sequence reads: CSAGSGNEQYF. The DNA for the CDR3 is TGCAGTGCTGGCTCTGGCAACGAGCAGTACTTC.

The chain recombines TRBV2 with TRBJ2-5, with 9 bases that match TRBD1. Germline lookup yields CDR1 SNHLY and CDR2 FYNNEI. The CDR3 length is 12 residues. The junction had 5 bases not matched to a gene; V was cut back by 8 bases and J by 7 bases. The DNA of the CDR3 is TGTGCCAGCGACAGGGGGAGGGGGACCCAGTACTTC. Protein sequence: CASDRGRGTQYF.

This clonotype was seen only a few times. The chain links TRBV7-2 to TRBJ1-5; no clear D. V dropped 3 bases and J dropped 6 bases, with 9 bases sitting between them. Germline CDR1 reads SGHTA; CDR2 reads FQGNSA. The CDR3 is 13 amino acids. CDR3 in amino acids: CASSFLPTQPQHF. Written as DNA, the CDR3 is TGTGCCAGCAGCTTTCTCCCGACTCAGCCCCAGCATTTT.

This clonotype was seen many times. This chain links TRBV20-1 with TRBJ2-1; 10 bases agree with TRBD2. The CDR3 has 15 residues. Germline V CDR1 and CDR2: DFQATT, SNEGSKA (reference sequence). V lost 6 bases to trimming and J lost 1 base; unmatched junction nucleotides: 6. The CDR3 nucleotides are TGCAGTGCGGGACTAGCGAGAAGGTCCTACAATGAGCAGTTCTTC. It is translated as CSAGLARRSYNEQFF.

A note on this clonotype: This could be a read error, since a much larger clone is one nucleotide away. V usage is TRBV20-1 and J usage is TRBJ2-3; 8 bases line up with TRBD2. Trimming at V came to 6 bases and at J to 2 bases, leaving 16 bases not matched to a gene. This CDR3 region has 17 residues. CDR1 is DFQATT and CDR2 is SNEGSKA in the germline V gene (reference sequence). In DNA, the CDR3 is TGCAGTGCCTCACTCCTGGGACTAGACCTGTACACAGATACGCAGTATTTT. Translating it yields CSASLLGLDLYTDTQYF.

This clonotype appeared many times. The rearrangement joins TRBV6-1 to TRBJ1-2; D is undetermined. Per germline, CDR1 MNHNS and CDR2 SASEGT. V dropped 5 bases and J dropped 2 bases, with 12 bases sitting between them. The CDR3 covers 14 residues. The CDR3 nucleotides are TGTGCCAGCAGTCCTCGGACGGCCAACTATGGCTACACCTTC. Its translation: CASSPRTANYGYTF.

This clonotype was recorded at least ten times. The chain employs TRBV4-3 and TRBJ2-5; 7 bases line up with TRBD2. This CDR3 is built from 15 residues. The V gene end was trimmed by 4 bases and the J gene end by 1 base; junction bases not matched to a gene: 6. Germline V gene sequence: CDR1 LGHNA, CDR2 YSLEER. CDR3: CASSPSGLVQETQYF. The CDR3, as DNA: TGCGCCAGCAGCCCCTCCGGACTAGTCCAAGAGACCCAGTACTTC.

About this clonotype itself: One base away lies a much larger clone, so this may be a sequencing read error. The rearrangement joins TRBV6-5 to TRBJ2-5, with D perhaps TRBD1 or TRBD2 (5 bases each). The CDR3 covers 16 residues. The V gene's germline CDR1 is MNHEY and CDR2 SVGAGI. CDR3 DNA sequence: TGTGCCAGCGGTTACTCTGGGACGGCGATTCAAGAGACCCAGTACTTC. Residues: CASGYSGTAIQETQYF.

This clonotype was seen ten or more times. V and J are TRBV6-5 and TRBJ2-2; D may be TRBD2 (5 bases). CDR1 MNHEY and CDR2 SVGAGI come from the germline V gene. The CDR3 extends over 17 amino acids. With 0 bases removed from V and 5 bases from J, the gap between germline ends came to 16 bases. Written as DNA, the CDR3 is TGTGCCAGCAGTTACTCGGGGAAAGGACGAGGGACCGGGGAGCTGTTTTTT. Its protein is CASSYSGKGRGTGELFF.

Many counts were recorded for this clonotype. The chain links TRBV27 to TRBJ2-1; 7 bases are shared with TRBD1. The CDR3 has 16 residues. Germline V gene sequence: CDR1 MNHEY, CDR2 SMNVEV (reference sequence). The ends lost 5 bases at V and 2 bases at J; junction bases unmatched: 9. CDR3 region: CASSVRQGSAYNEQFF. CDR3 DNA sequence: TGTGCCAGCAGTGTCCGACAGGGTAGCGCCTACAATGAGCAGTTCTTC.

Only a few counts were recorded for this clonotype. The chain couples TRBV20-1 to TRBJ2-3; 9 bases map to TRBD2. The trim removed 5 bases at V and 3 bases at J, leaving 6 bases unmatched. CDR3 length: 14 amino acids. CDR1 is DFQATT and CDR2 is SNEGSKA in the germline V gene (reference sequence). The CDR3 loop is CSALSGRGTDTQYF. The CDR3 nucleotides read TGCAGTGCTCTTAGCGGGAGAGGTACAGATACGCAGTATTTT.

At least ten counts were recorded for this clonotype. The chain is built from TRBV28 and TRBJ2-7; perhaps TRBD1 as D (6 bases). V was trimmed by 10 bases and J by 2 bases, leaving 21 bases between them. This CDR3 spans 15 amino acids. Germline V gene sequence: CDR1 MDHEN, CDR2 SYDVKM. CDR3 region: CATEDSQRLTYEQYF. CDR3 sequence (DNA): TGTGCCACCGAGGACAGCCAGAGATTAACCTACGAGCAGTACTTC.

A note on this clonotype: A much larger clone differs from this one at a single base, so this may be a read error. The chain recombines TRBV7-2 with TRBJ2-7; the D gene is possibly TRBD1 (5 bases). The CDR3 is 12 amino acids. Germline lookup yields CDR1 SGHTA and CDR2 FQGNSA. CDR3 in amino acids: CASSLRVYKQYF. The CDR3 DNA sequence: TGTGCCAGCAGCCTCAGGGTCTACAAGCAGTACTTC. The full variable domain, with the rest looked up from reference TRBV7-2 and TRBJ2-7, is GAGVSQSPSNKVTEKGKDVELRCDPISGHTALYWYRQSLGQGLEFLIYFQGNSAPDKSGLPSDRFSAERTGGSVSTLTIQRTQQEDSAVYLCASSLRVYKQYFGPGTRLTVT.

This clonotype turned up a few times. The V and J genes are TRBV12-3 or TRBV12-4 and TRBJ2-7; D is possibly TRBD2 (5 bases). V lost 5 bases to trimming and J lost 9 bases, with 20 bases between them. This CDR3 is built from 14 residues. CDR3 sequence (DNA): TGTGCCAGCAGTGCCAGCGGCACAACCACTATGCAGTACTTC. Its protein product is CASSASGTTTMQYF.

This clonotype occurred many times. The V and J genes are TRBV12-3 or TRBV12-4 and TRBJ2-7, with unresolved D. V shed 8 bases and J shed 0 bases, with 11 bases lying between them. CDR3 length: 13 amino acids. CDR3 region: CASGLGYSYEQYF. CDR3 sequence (DNA): TGTGCCAGCGGCCTGGGCTACTCCTACGAGCAGTACTTC.

This clonotype showed up many times. This chain joins TRBV5-1 and TRBJ2-1; 9 bases agree with TRBD2. Germline lookup yields CDR1 SGHRS and CDR2 YFSETQ. With V trimmed by 0 bases and J by 9 bases, 7 bases remained unmatched. There are 15 residues in the CDR3. The CDR3 spells CASSLGISGSAEQFF. In nucleotides, the CDR3 is TGCGCCAGCAGCTTGGGAATTAGCGGGAGTGCTGAGCAGTTCTTC.

Ten or more counts support this clonotype. This sequence joins TRBV7-9 and TRBJ2-7, with D tentatively TRBD1 (6 bases). Trimming pared 4 bases from V and 1 base from J, leaving 14 bases between. The CDR3 runs to 15 residues. Germline lookup yields CDR1 SEHNR and CDR2 FQNEAQ (reference sequence). CDR3 bases: TGTGCCAGCAGCTCATACCTGACAGGATCCTACGAGCAGTACTTC. It specifies CASSSYLTGSYEQYF.

Written as DNA, the CDR3 is TGTGCCAGCAGCCCTTTGGACAGGGACGTACGTGAAGCTTTCTTT. It specifies CASSPLDRDVREAFF. The rearrangement links TRBV28 to TRBJ1-1, with 8 bases that match TRBD1. J was trimmed by 7 bases and V by 6 bases; bases with no gene match: 13. Germline V gene lookup returns CDR1 MDHEN and CDR2 SYDVKM. The CDR3 is 15 residues long.

This clonotype was detected many times. The V call is TRBV7-2, the J call TRBJ2-5; 7 bases line up with TRBD2. V was clipped by 1 base and J by 4 bases; unmatched bases: 3. The germline V gene encodes CDR1 SGHTA and CDR2 FQGNSA. This CDR3 region has 14 residues. CDR3 in amino acids: CASSLDGRRETQYF. DNA for the CDR3: TGTGCCAGCAGCTTAGACGGGAGGAGAGAGACCCAGTACTTC.

The J gene is TRBJ1-5, the V gene TRBV29-1; no clear D gene. V lost 3 bases, J lost 7 bases, and 13 bases lay in between. CDR3 length: 13 residues. The germline V gene encodes CDR1 SQVTM and CDR2 ANQGSEA. The CDR3 is CSVDSGRGQPQHF. CDR3 nucleotides: TGCAGCGTTGATTCGGGGAGAGGCCAGCCCCAGCATTTT.

At least ten counts were recorded for this clonotype. The CDR3 bases are TGTGCCAGCAGCTTAGGGTCTGCTCCTCAAGAGACCCAGTACTTC. It is translated as CASSLGSAPQETQYF. This rearrangement joins TRBV7-2 to TRBJ2-5; no reliable D call. This CDR3 spans 15 amino acids. Germline CDR1 is SGHTA and CDR2 is FQGNSA. Trimming stripped 1 base from V and 2 bases from J, with 11 bases between.

There are many counts of this clonotype. The rearrangement joins TRBV11-2 to TRBJ2-2, with TRBD2 matching 8 bases. The CDR3 spans 16 residues. The ends lost 3 bases at V and 3 bases at J; junction bases unmatched: 6. Germline lookup yields CDR1 SGHAT and CDR2 FQNNGV. The CDR3 region is CASSFTSGRDTGELFF. As DNA, the CDR3 is TGTGCCAGCAGCTTTACTAGCGGCCGTGACACCGGGGAGCTGTTTTTT.

This clonotype was recorded at least ten times. CDR3 loop: CASSGVTEAFF. In nucleotides, the CDR3 is TGTGCCAGCAGTGGGGTCACTGAAGCTTTCTTT. J is TRBJ1-1 and V is TRBV25-1; D gene unclear. CDR1 is MGHDK, CDR2 SYGVNS, per germline. Deletions cut 4 bases from V and 4 bases from J, with 4 bases between. The CDR3 is made up of 11 amino acids.

This clonotype was detected ten times or more. The chain couples TRBV12-3 or TRBV12-4 to TRBJ2-7, with D possibly TRBD2 on 5 matching bases. Trimming took off 5 bases at V and 6 bases at J, with 11 bases between the two ends. The CDR3 spans 12 residues. CDR3 nucleotide sequence: TGTGCCAGCAGTATCAGGAGGTTCGAGCAGTACTTC. As protein: CASSIRRFEQYF.

This clonotype has a handful of counts. The V gene is TRBV5-1, the J gene TRBJ2-2, with D perhaps matching TRBD1 (6 bases). Trimming took 6 bases from V and 9 from J, leaving 24 bases between them. In germline, CDR1 is SGHRS, CDR2 YFSETQ. The CDR3 is 16 residues long. The CDR3 nucleotides read TGCGCCAGCACCCCCCTGGGGGCCCCTGTCCCTCGGGAGCTGTTTTTT. It codes for CASTPLGAPVPRELFF.